These 2 T cell receptor beta chains originate from one sample sequenced in a study of blood T cell repertoires in COVID-19. Clones were read by immunoSEQ multiplex PCR, and TCRdb kept only the in-frame ones, dropping some. This sample has about 52,000 clones; nearly 90% occur once, and the top ten carry roughly 10%. Source material: peripheral blood. The receptors were sampled from a man older than 75 with active or convalescent COVID-19.

The V and J genes are TRBV5-1 and TRBJ2-7, with a possible D match to TRBD1 (6 bases). The germline V gene encodes CDR1 SGHRS and CDR2 YFSETQ. The length of the CDR3 is 18 residues. Trimming stripped 3 bases from V and 3 bases from J, with 25 bases between. The chain's CDR3 is CASSSLLPGPGANYEQYF. The CDR3 DNA is TGCGCCAGCAGCTCGCTGTTACCTGGGCCAGGGGCAAACTACGAGCAGTACTTC. Filled out from reference TRBV5-1 and TRBJ2-7, the complete variable domain reads KAGVTQTPRYLIKTRGQQVTLSCSPISGHRSVSWYQQTPGQGLQFLFEYFSETQRNKGNFPGRFSGRQFSNSRSEMNVSTLELGDSALYLCASSSLLPGPGANYEQYFGPGTRLTVT.

This clone was seen once. This chain connects TRBV6-1 to TRBJ1-5; D may be TRBD1 (5 bases). Germline values: CDR1 MNHNS, CDR2 SASEGT. V dropped 6 bases and J dropped 6 bases, with 21 bases sitting between them. The CDR3 has 16 residues. CDR3 sequence reads: CASRESGYAELQPQHF. The CDR3 bases are TGTGCCAGCAGGGAATCAGGGTATGCCGAACTTCAGCCCCAGCATTTT.